This T cell receptor beta chain was observed in a study of blood T cell repertoires in COVID-19. Study details: The origin of the acute and convalescent COVID-19 samples was the United States, Italy and Spain. The analysed material was cDNA or gDNA that came from T cells, B-cell-depleted T cells, or PBMCs.

V was pared by 3 bases and J by 3 bases, with 8 bases between. CDR1 and CDR2 from the germline V gene are SGHVS and FQNEAQ. The CDR3 is made up of 13 amino acids. A Seattle source enrolled patients during active infection and followed them longitudinally. In the authors' workflow: The authors estimated nucleated cell counts from reference gene primer amplification. Clones were sequenced by immunoSEQ multiplex PCR, and TCRdb holds only the in-frame ones, with some missing. The V and J calls and the clone size are those of that table, but D and trimming were determined from the DNA. Of more than 85,000 clones listed, about 90% are singletons.

The TCR was taken from a human donor with COVID-19, enrolled during active disease. The donor label of this sample is uncertain. This chain joins TRBV7-8 and TRBJ2-5; D is perhaps TRBD2 (5 bases). The sequenced sample was peripheral blood. The CDR3 loop reads CASSFGEKETQYF. DNA for the CDR3: TGTGCCAGCAGCTTCGGGGAGAAAGAGACCCAGTACTTC.